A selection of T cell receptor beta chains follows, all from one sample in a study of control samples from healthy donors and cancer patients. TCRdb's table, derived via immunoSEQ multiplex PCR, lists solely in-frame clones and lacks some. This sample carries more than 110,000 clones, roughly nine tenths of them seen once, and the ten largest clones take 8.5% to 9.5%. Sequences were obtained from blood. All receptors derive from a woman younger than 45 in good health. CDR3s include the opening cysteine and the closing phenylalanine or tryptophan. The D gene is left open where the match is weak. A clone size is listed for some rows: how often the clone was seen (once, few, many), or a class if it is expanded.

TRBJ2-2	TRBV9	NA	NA	TGTGCCAGATATCCGGCGAGCCTCACCGGGGAGTTGTTTTTT	CARYPASLTGELFF
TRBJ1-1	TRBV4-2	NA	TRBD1	TGTGCCAGCAGCCCCATGGGAGGACAGGGGGCCCCCGAAGCTTTCTTT	CASSPMGGQGAPEAFF
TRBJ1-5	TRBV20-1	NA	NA	TGCAGTGCTAGTATACGGTGGGGGGATCATAATCAGCCCCAGCATTTT	CSASIRWGDHNQPQHF
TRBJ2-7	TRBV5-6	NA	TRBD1	TGTGCCAGCAGCTTTCTACAGGGGGTTGGCTACGAGCAGTACTTC	CASSFLQGVGYEQYF
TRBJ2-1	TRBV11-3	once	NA	TGTGCCAGCAGCTCAGGGGGGGACCCCCGAGGGTTCGATGAGCAGTTCTTC	CASSSGGDPRGFDEQFF
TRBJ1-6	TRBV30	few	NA	TGTGCCTGGAGTCGGGGCCAGGATAATTCACCCCTCCACTTT	CAWSRGQDNSPLHF
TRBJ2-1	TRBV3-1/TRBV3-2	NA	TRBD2	TGTGCCAGCAGCCAAGATATCCGTAGCGGGGAGTTGGGTCAGTTCTTC	CASSQDIRSGELGQFF
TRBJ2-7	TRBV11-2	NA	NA	TGTGCCAGCAGCTTAGTAGGCGGGGAGGTTCCCTACGAGCAGTACTTC	CASSLVGGEVPYEQYF
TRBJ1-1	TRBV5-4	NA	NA	TGTGCCAGCAGCCTAATGGGGACCACTGAAGCTTTCTTT	CASSLMGTTEAFF
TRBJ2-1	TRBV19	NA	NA	TGTGCCAGTAGCTCTAGGGGACGGGGCCCGGGGGATGAGCAGTTCTTC	CASSSRGRGPGDEQFF
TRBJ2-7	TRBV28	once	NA	TGTGCCAGCCGGGGGCCCGCCTACGAGCAGTACTTC	CASRGPAYEQYF
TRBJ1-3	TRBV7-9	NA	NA	TGTGCCAGCAGCGCGTCCGGACAAGGCTACACCATATATTTT	CASSASGQGYTIYF
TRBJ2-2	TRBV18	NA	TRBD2	TGTGCCAGCTCACCACGGCTAGCGGAAAACACCGGGGAGCTGTTTTTT	CASSPRLAENTGELFF
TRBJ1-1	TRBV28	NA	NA	TGTGCCAGCAGTGCGCCGGCAGGCGCTGAAGCTTTCTTT	CASSAPAGAEAFF
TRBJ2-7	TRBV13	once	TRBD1	TGTGCCAGCAGCTTAGGATCCGGGACAGGCTCCTACGAGCAGTACTTC	CASSLGSGTGSYEQYF
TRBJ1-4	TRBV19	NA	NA	TGTGCCAGTAGCCAAGGGACATGGGAGGAAAAACTGTTTTTT	CASSQGTWEEKLFF
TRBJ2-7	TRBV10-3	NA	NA	TGTGCCATCAGGAGCGGGGACACCTACGAGCAGTACTTC	CAIRSGDTYEQYF
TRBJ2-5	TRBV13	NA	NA	TGTGCCAGCAGCGCCCAGGGGGAGACCCAGTACTTC	CASSAQGETQYF